Included here is one T cell receptor beta chain sequence, with context. The table came from immunoSEQ multiplex PCR; TCRdb's copy has only in-frame clones and leaves some out. This table has about 49,000 clones, roughly 92% appearing once. Germline-derived CDR1 and CDR2 are MNHEY and SVGAGI. V dropped 0 bases and J dropped 8 bases, with 10 bases sitting between them. This CDR3 spans 13 amino acids. The data originate from a study of technical replicates of blood from a handful of donors. The V call is TRBV6-5, the J call TRBJ1-2, with D unclear. This clonotype was obtained from a human donor in good health. Some clones in this sample may be carry-over from other donors' samples. The sample consisted of PBMCs. CDR3 sequence reads: CASSYSTSGGYTF. CDR3 coding DNA: TGTGCCAGCAGTTACTCGACGTCGGGGGGCTACACCTTC.